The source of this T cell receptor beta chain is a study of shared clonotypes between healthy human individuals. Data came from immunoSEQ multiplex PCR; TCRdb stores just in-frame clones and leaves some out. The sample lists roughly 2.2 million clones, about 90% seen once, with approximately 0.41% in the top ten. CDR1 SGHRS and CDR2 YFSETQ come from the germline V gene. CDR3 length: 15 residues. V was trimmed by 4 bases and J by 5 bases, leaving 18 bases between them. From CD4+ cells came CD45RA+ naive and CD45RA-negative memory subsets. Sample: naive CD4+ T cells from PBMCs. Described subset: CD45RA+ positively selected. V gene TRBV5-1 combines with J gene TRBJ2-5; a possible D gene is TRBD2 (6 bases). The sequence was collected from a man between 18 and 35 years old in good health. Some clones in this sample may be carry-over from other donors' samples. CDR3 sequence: CASSKTPGLWETQYF. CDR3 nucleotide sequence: TGCGCCAGCAGCAAAACTCCGGGACTCTGGGAGACCCAGTACTTC.